Below are 8 T cell receptor beta chains sequenced from a single sample in a study of blood T cells in healthy people across ages. PCR was performed a second time for about 7 to 11 cycles using a sample-barcoded 5' primer and a J-beta primer mix. TCRdb re-analysed the 5' RACE reads in MiXCR, keeping a single row per CDR3 protein. The sample carries some 670,000 distinct CDR3 sequences, over 40% recorded once. The source material was blood. These receptors were obtained from a woman aged 80 or over in good health.

The gene calls are TRBV15 and TRBJ1-1, with D possibly TRBD1 on 5 matching bases. The CDR3 consists of 12 residues. Looked up from germline, CDR1 is LNHNV and CDR2 is YYDKDF (reference sequence). V lost 0 bases and J 11 bases, leaving 10 bases between the germline ends. CDR3 sequence: CATSRDRGWAFF. CDR3 nucleotides: TGTGCCACCAGCAGAGATCGGGGCTGGGCTTTCTTT.

The chain recombines TRBV20-1 with TRBJ2-1; D may be TRBD2 (5 bases). This CDR3 contains 16 residues. V was pared by 0 bases and J by 7 bases, with 19 bases between. The germline V gene has CDR1 DFQATT and CDR2 SNEGSKA (reference sequence). The CDR3 here is CSARDSGAGGGNEQFF. The CDR3 DNA sequence: TGCAGTGCTAGAGATTCCGGAGCCGGAGGTGGGAATGAGCAGTTCTTC.

This chain links TRBV29-1 with TRBJ2-5; 9 bases are shared with TRBD1. Germline CDR1 and CDR2: SQVTM and ANQGSEA. Losses at the gene ends were 5 bases for V and 4 bases for J; bases not matched to a gene: 2. This CDR3 has 12 residues. The CDR3 loop is CSVTGGVETQYF. As DNA, the CDR3 is TGCAGCGTTACAGGGGGCGTAGAGACCCAGTACTTC.

This clonotype has just a few counts. V usage is TRBV28 and J usage is TRBJ2-2; TRBD2 aligns across 10 bases. Germline lookup yields CDR1 MDHEN and CDR2 SYDVKM. The CDR3 extends over 15 amino acids. With V trimmed by 4 bases and J by 7 bases, 6 bases remained unmatched. The chain's CDR3 is CASSSSGGFLGELFF. Written as DNA, the CDR3 is TGTGCCAGCAGTTCTAGCGGGGGATTTCTCGGGGAGCTGTTTTTT.

The rearrangement links TRBV7-8 to TRBJ2-2, with D hard to call. The CDR3 loop spans 13 amino acids. CDR1 is SGHVS and CDR2 is FQNEAQ in the germline V gene. Trimming stripped 9 bases from V and 2 bases from J, with 10 bases between. The CDR3 bases are TGTGCCAGTCAAGGGCCTAACACCGGGGAGCTGTTTTTT. Translating gives CASQGPNTGELFF.

This clonotype was seen repeatedly, ten times or more. V gene TRBV27 combines with J gene TRBJ2-1; 9 nucleotides match TRBD2. Germline assignment: CDR1 MNHEY and CDR2 SMNVEV (reference sequence). This CDR3 region has 19 residues. Losses at the gene ends were 5 bases for V and 0 bases for J; bases not matched to a gene: 14. The CDR3 here is CASSPNIPATSGSYNEQFF. In DNA form, the CDR3 reads TGTGCCAGCAGTCCCAATATCCCAGCGACTAGCGGCTCCTACAATGAGCAGTTCTTC.

A remark on this clonotype: A read error may explain this, as a much larger clone is one base away. The DNA for the CDR3 is TGTGCCACCATCAGTCGGGTCTACAATGAGCAGTTCTTC. Protein: CATISRVYNEQFF. This chain links TRBV15 with TRBJ2-1; D ambiguous. This CDR3 has 13 amino acids. Per the germline V gene, CDR1 is LNHNV and CDR2 is YYDKDF (reference sequence). V gave up 7 bases and J gave up 3 bases, with 10 bases separating them.

This clonotype was seen repeatedly, ten times or more. The chain has TRBV21-1 and TRBJ2-7; the DNA was not compared with TRBD1, the D call given in the table. TRBV21-1 is shown as a pseudogene. This CDR3 has 18 residues. CDR3 sequence (DNA): TGTGCCAGCAACTCCCTCACTCCCCAGGGGGGGAGCTCCTACGAGCAGTACTTC. Its protein is CASNSLTPQGGSSYEQYF.